The 17 T cell receptor beta chains listed next were all sequenced from one sample in a study of cytomegalovirus exposure and HLA in healthy donors. This PCR relied on a set of 60 Vbeta primers and 13 Jbeta primers. Produced via immunoSEQ multiplex PCR; TCRdb's table is partial and in-frame only. The repertoire holds over 85,000 clones, with roughly 86% as singletons. The material sequenced was PBMCs. All receptors derive from a man in his forties in good health and CMV-seronegative.

In this sample, this clone turned up once. The chain links TRBV27 to TRBJ2-3, with 7 bases that match TRBD1. CDR3 length equals 13 residues. Looked up from germline, CDR1 is MNHEY and CDR2 is SMNVEV (reference sequence). J was trimmed by 3 bases and V by 8 bases; bases with no gene match: 5. Written as DNA, the CDR3 is TGTGCCAGCCGAAAGACAGGGACAGATACGCAGTATTTT. Translating it yields CASRKTGTDTQYF.

This chain joins TRBV6-5 and TRBJ1-2, with 10 bases matching TRBD1. Germline-derived CDR1 and CDR2 are MNHEY and SVGAGI. This CDR3 region has 16 residues. The trim removed 2 bases at V and 2 bases at J, leaving 5 bases unmatched. The DNA of the CDR3 is TGTGCCAGCAGTTACAATCGACAGGGGGCCAACTATGGCTACACCTTC. This gives the protein CASSYNRQGANYGYTF.

The chain carries TRBV9 and TRBJ2-1; a weak D match, TRBD1 (6 bases). V lost 0 bases, J lost 6 bases, and 7 bases lay in between. CDR3 length equals 13 residues. Germline V gene lookup returns CDR1 SGDLS and CDR2 YYNGEE. CDR3 sequence (DNA): TGTGCCAGCAGCGTAGGGGGGCCCAATGAGCAGTTCTTC. This codes for CASSVGGPNEQFF.

The V and J genes are TRBV5-5 and TRBJ2-3; weak D call: TRBD1 (5 bases). This CDR3 contains 16 residues. Trimming stripped 0 bases from V and 2 bases from J, with 13 bases between. In germline, CDR1 is SGHKS, CDR2 YYEKEE (reference sequence). The CDR3 bases are TGTGCCAGCAGCTTGGAGGGGTTGGCAACCACAGATACGCAGTATTTT. Translating gives CASSLEGLATTDTQYF.

The chain has TRBV7-2 and TRBJ2-7, with 8 bases that match TRBD1. CDR3 length: 15 residues. From germline, CDR1 is SGHTA and CDR2 FQGNSA. The V gene end was trimmed by 3 bases and the J gene end by 5 bases; junction bases not matched to a gene: 9. CDR3 loop: CASSFWTGNSNEQYF. The CDR3, as DNA: TGTGCCAGCAGCTTCTGGACAGGGAATAGCAACGAGCAGTACTTC.

The chain joins TRBV28 to TRBJ1-2; no clear D gene. The CDR3 runs 14 residues. Trimming removed 2 bases from V and 7 bases from J, with 14 bases in between. Germline CDR1 MDHEN, CDR2 SYDVKM. The CDR3 reads CASSLVGLVPGYTF. The CDR3 bases are TGTGCCAGCAGTTTAGTAGGACTGGTCCCTGGCTACACCTTC.

The rearrangement links TRBV7-7 to TRBJ2-1; 10 nucleotides line up with TRBD1. V gave up 1 base and J gave up 8 bases; unmatched junction bases: 2. The CDR3 covers 14 residues. Germline V gene lookup returns CDR1 SSHAT and CDR2 FNYEAQ (reference sequence). This CDR3 reads CASSLGGQGYEQFF. CDR3 DNA sequence: TGTGCCAGCAGCTTAGGGGGACAGGGGTATGAGCAGTTCTTC.

This sequence joins TRBV6-5 and TRBJ1-4, with 8 bases fitting TRBD1. V dropped 2 bases and J dropped 8; count of bases not matched to a gene: 10. Germline assignment: CDR1 MNHEY and CDR2 SVGAGI. The CDR3 covers 16 residues. As DNA, the CDR3 is TGTGCCAGCAGTTACAGGGGTGCAGGGGGCCAGGAAAAACTGTTTTTT. It encodes CASSYRGAGGQEKLFF.

The chain joins TRBV6-1 to TRBJ1-2; D uncertain. Germline assignment: CDR1 MNHNS and CDR2 SASEGT. This CDR3 comprises 10 residues. V shed 6 bases and J shed 7 bases, with 6 bases lying between them. The CDR3 nucleotides are TGTGCCAGCAGCTATGTTGGCTACACCTTC. The encoded protein is CASSYVGYTF.

This chain links TRBV5-1 with TRBJ2-6, with a weak D call TRBD1 (6 bases). The CDR3 has 16 amino acids. Deletions cut 4 bases from V and 4 bases from J, with 15 bases between. Germline values: CDR1 SGHRS, CDR2 YFSETQ. In DNA form, the CDR3 reads TGCGCCAGCAGCCAGGGGACATCGGGAGGGGCCAACGTCCTGACTTTC. Encoded protein: CASSQGTSGGANVLTF.

CDR3 protein: CASSLGQGLGSPLHF. The CDR3, as DNA: TGCGCCAGCAGCTTGGGACAGGGCTTGGGGTCACCCCTCCACTTT. The gene calls are TRBV5-1 and TRBJ1-6; 7 bases match TRBD1. The CDR3 contains 15 residues. Germline CDR1 and CDR2: SGHRS and YFSETQ. With 0 bases clipped from V and 10 bases from J, the junction kept 7 bases outside the gene matches.

The chain uses TRBV7-6 and TRBJ1-5; possibly TRBD1 for D (6 bases). The CDR3 extends over 15 amino acids. CDR1 SGHVS and CDR2 FNYEAQ come from the germline V gene. V was trimmed by 5 bases and J by 0 bases, leaving 11 bases between them. The CDR3 loop reads CASSPGHYSNQPQHF. The CDR3 nucleotides are TGTGCCAGCAGCCCGGGACATTATAGCAATCAGCCCCAGCATTTT.

The V and J genes are TRBV4-2 and TRBJ1-3, with 7 bases matching TRBD1. The CDR3 is 16 residues long. The trim removed 0 bases at V and 5 bases at J, leaving 7 bases unmatched. Germline V CDR1 and CDR2: LGHNA, YNFKEQ. The CDR3 spells CASSQDLGTARNTIYF. The CDR3 DNA is TGTGCCAGCAGCCAAGATCTGGGGACAGCCAGAAACACCATATATTTT.

This clone was counted once. The chain combines TRBV18 with TRBJ1-5, with 9 bases identical to TRBD1. Trimming cost V 6 bases and J 4 bases; bases outside gene matches: 16. From germline, CDR1 is KGHSH and CDR2 LQKENI. The CDR3 is 18 residues long. The CDR3 protein is CASSPNRLTGGRNQPQHF. DNA of the CDR3: TGTGCCAGCTCCCCCAATCGGCTAACAGGGGGCAGAAATCAGCCCCAGCATTTT.

The V gene is TRBV2, the J gene TRBJ1-6; 7 bases match TRBD1. This CDR3 is built from 14 residues. CDR1 and CDR2 from the germline V gene are SNHLY and FYNNEI. V lost 6 bases to trimming and J lost 10 bases; unmatched junction nucleotides: 9. The CDR3 sequence: CASRVTGFNSPLHF. Written as DNA, the CDR3 is TGTGCCAGCAGGGTGACAGGGTTCAACTCACCCCTCCACTTT.

The chain carries TRBV2 and TRBJ1-4; 8 bases are a match to TRBD1. Germline V gives CDR1 SNHLY, CDR2 FYNNEI. J lost 8 bases, V lost 7 bases, and 9 bases had no gene match. This CDR3 spans 14 amino acids. CDR3 loop: CASILDRGSEKLFF. CDR3 nucleotides: TGTGCCAGCATTCTAGACAGGGGTAGCGAAAAACTGTTTTTT.

This clone was seen a single time. J is TRBJ1-1 and V is TRBV5-1; 8 bases align to TRBD1. The V gene's germline CDR1 is SGHRS and CDR2 YFSETQ. J lost 0 bases, V lost 1 base, and 11 bases had no gene match. CDR3 size: 18 residues. The CDR3, as DNA: TGCGCCAGCAGCTTGCGAACAGGGGGAAGGATTATGAACACTGAAGCTTTCTTT. This sequence encodes CASSLRTGGRIMNTEAFF. Variable domain in full (rest from reference TRBV5-1 and TRBJ1-1): KAGVTQTPRYLIKTRGQQVTLSCSPISGHRSVSWYQQTPGQGLQFLFEYFSETQRNKGNFPGRFSGRQFSNSRSEMNVSTLELGDSALYLCASSLRTGGRIMNTEAFFGQGTRLTVV.